Listed below are T cell receptor beta chains from one sample, sequenced in a study of blood T cell repertoires in COVID-19. TCRdb keeps only in-frame clones here, not all; method: immunoSEQ multiplex PCR. The sample includes around 95,000 clones, less than 90% of them seen just once. The source material was peripheral blood. These receptors all stem from a man aged 25 to 40 in a cohort sampled during active COVID-19. CDR3s include the opening cysteine and the closing phenylalanine or tryptophan. Each record gives: clone size, D gene, V gene, J gene, CDR3 DNA, CDR3 protein. The D gene is left open where the match is weak. A clone size is listed for some rows: how often the clone was seen (once, few, many), or a class if it is expanded.

once	TRBD2	TRBV5-4	TRBJ2-5	TGTGCCAGCAGCCGGGGACTAGCGGGGGCTATGATCCAAGAGACCCAGTACTTC	CASSRGLAGAMIQETQYF
once	-	TRBV19	TRBJ1-2	TGTGCCAGTAGTATCGATGGGGAGATTAATGGCTACACCTTC	CASSIDGEINGYTF
few	TRBD1	TRBV7-2	TRBJ1-6	TGTGCCAGCAGCTCGGACAGGGACTCACCCCTCCACTTT	CASSSDRDSPLHF
-	-	TRBV29-1	TRBJ2-5	TGCAGCGTTGAAGACCTGGGGGCGTTGGAGACCCAGTACTTC	CSVEDLGALETQYF
-	TRBD1	TRBV15	TRBJ2-7	TGTGCCACCAGCCGCACACAGGGGTATAGGGTCTACGAGCAGTACTTC	CATSRTQGYRVYEQYF
-	-	TRBV6-5	TRBJ2-5	TGTGCCAGCAGTTTTTCAGGGGAAGAGACCCAGTACTTC	CASSFSGEETQYF
-	-	TRBV3-1/TRBV3-2	TRBJ1-3	TGTGCCAGCAGCTTCAGGGTTTTATCTGGAAACACCATATATTTT	CASSFRVLSGNTIYF
-	-	TRBV28	TRBJ2-7	TGTGCCAGCACTTCCCACAGGTCCTACGAGCAGTACTTC	CASTSHRSYEQYF
-	TRBD1	TRBV2	TRBJ1-1	TGTGCCAGCAGACGAGATCGACAGGGAGAACCTGAAGCTTTCTTT	CASRRDRQGEPEAFF
-	-	TRBV4-1	TRBJ1-2	TGCGCCAGCAGCCAAGATTTTCAGGGGCCGACTAACTATGGCTACACCTTC	CASSQDFQGPTNYGYTF
-	TRBD2	TRBV4-3	TRBJ2-3	TGCGCCAGCAGCCTTAGCGGGTCTAGCACAGATACGCAGTATTTT	CASSLSGSSTDTQYF
-	-	TRBV7-2	TRBJ1-5	TGTGCCAGCAGCCCGCTGGTAGGAGCAATTAGCAATCAGCCCCAGCATTTT	CASSPLVGAISNQPQHF
-	-	TRBV5-5	TRBJ2-3	TGTGCCAGCAGCTTGGGCCGTCTAGGTGTCCGACAGTTTAGCACAGATACGCAGTATTTT	CASSLGRLGVRQFSTDTQYF
-	TRBD1	TRBV3-1/TRBV3-2	TRBJ2-1	TGTGCCAGCAGCCGCCAAGGACAGGGCTTCTACAATGAGCAGTTCTTC	CASSRQGQGFYNEQFF
-	TRBD2	TRBV28	TRBJ2-2	TGTGCCAGCAAGGGGACTAGTGGGAACACCGGGGAGCTGTTTTTT	CASKGTSGNTGELFF
-	-	TRBV19	TRBJ1-1	TGTGCCAGTAGGTCGGCGGCCATGAACACTGAAGCTTTCTTT	CASRSAAMNTEAFF
-	TRBD1	TRBV30	TRBJ1-2	TGTGCCTGGAGTCCCTCCAGGGGGACAGGCTCCTATGGCTACACCTTC	CAWSPSRGTGSYGYTF